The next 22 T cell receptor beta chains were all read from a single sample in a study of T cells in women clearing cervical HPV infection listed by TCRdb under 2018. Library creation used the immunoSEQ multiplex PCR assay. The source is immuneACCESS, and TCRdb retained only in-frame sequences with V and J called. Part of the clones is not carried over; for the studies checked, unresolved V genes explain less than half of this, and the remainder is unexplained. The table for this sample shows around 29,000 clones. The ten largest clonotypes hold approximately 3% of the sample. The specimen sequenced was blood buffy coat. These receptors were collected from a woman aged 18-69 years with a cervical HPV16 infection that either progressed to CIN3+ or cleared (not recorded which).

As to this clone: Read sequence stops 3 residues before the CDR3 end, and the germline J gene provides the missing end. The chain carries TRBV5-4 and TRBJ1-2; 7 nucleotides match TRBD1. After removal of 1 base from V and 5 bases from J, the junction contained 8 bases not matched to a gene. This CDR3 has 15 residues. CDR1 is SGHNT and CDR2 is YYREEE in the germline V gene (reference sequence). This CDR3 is CASSLSGTAEYGYTF. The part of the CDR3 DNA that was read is TGTGCCAGCAGCTTGAGTGGGACAGCTGAATATGGC.

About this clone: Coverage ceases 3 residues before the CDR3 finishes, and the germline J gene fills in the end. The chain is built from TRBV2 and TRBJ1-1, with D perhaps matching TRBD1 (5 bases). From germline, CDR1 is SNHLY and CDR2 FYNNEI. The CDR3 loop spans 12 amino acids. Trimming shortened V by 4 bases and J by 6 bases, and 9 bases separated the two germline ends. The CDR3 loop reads CASSGGAAEAFF. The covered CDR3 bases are TGTGCCAGCAGTGGAGGGGCCGCTGAA.

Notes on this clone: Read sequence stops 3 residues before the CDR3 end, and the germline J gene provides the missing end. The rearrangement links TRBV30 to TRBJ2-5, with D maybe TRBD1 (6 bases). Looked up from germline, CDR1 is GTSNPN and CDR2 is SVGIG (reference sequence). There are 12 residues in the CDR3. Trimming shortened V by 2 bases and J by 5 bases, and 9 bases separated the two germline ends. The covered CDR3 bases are TGTGCCTGGAGTCCAGGGGTTGAGACC. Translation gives CAWSPGVET. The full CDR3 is CAWSPGVETQYF.

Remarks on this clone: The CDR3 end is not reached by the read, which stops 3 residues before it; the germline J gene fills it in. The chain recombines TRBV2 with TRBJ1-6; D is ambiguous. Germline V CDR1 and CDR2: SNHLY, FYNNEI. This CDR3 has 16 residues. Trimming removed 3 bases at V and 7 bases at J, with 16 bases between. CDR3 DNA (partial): TGTGCCAGCAGTGATTCCCAGAAGTTGATAAATTCACCC. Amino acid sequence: CASSDSQKLINSP. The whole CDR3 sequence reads CASSDSQKLINSPLHF.

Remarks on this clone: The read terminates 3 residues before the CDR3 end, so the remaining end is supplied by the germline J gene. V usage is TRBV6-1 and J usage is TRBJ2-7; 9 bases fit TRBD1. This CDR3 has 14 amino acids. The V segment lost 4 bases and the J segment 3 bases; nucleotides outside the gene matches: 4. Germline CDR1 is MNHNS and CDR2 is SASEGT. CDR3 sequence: CASSAMTGGYEQYF. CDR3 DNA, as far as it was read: TGTGCCAGCAGTGCCATGACAGGGGGCTACGAG.

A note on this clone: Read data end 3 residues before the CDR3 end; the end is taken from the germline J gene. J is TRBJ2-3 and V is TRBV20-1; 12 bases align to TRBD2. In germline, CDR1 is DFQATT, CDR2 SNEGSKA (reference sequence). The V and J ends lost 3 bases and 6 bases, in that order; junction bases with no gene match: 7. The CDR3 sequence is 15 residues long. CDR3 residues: CSASPASGGVDTQYF. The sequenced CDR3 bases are TGCAGTGCTAGCCCGGCTAGCGGGGGGGTCGATACG.

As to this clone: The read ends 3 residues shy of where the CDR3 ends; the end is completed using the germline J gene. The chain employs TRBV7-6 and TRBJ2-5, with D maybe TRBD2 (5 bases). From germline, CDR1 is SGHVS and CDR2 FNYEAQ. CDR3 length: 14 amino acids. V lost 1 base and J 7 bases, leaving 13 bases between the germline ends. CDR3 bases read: TGTGCCAGCAGCTTAGGGACTGCATTTAGGACC. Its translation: CASSLGTAFRT. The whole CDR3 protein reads CASSLGTAFRTQYF.

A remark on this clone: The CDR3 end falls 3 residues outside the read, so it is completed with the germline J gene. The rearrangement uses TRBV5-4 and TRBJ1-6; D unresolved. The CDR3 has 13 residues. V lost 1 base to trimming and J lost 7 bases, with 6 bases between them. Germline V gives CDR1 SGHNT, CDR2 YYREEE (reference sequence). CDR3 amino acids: CASSLPVNSPLHF. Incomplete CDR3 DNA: TGTGCCAGCAGCTTGCCGGTGAATTCACCC.

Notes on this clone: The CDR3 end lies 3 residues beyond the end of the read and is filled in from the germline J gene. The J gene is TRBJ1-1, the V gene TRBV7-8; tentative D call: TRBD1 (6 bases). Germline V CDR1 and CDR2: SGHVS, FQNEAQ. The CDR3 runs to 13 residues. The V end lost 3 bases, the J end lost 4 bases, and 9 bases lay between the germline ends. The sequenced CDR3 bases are TGTGCCAGCAGCTTGAGGGGGTTCACTGAA. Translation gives CASSLRGFTE. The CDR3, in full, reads CASSLRGFTEAFF.

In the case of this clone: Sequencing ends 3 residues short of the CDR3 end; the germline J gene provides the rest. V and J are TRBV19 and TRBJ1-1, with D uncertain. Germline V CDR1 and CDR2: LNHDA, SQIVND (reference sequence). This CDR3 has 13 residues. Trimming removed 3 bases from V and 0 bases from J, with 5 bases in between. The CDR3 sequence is CASSITVNTEAFF. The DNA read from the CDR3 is TGTGCCAGTAGTATTACGGTGAACACTGAA.

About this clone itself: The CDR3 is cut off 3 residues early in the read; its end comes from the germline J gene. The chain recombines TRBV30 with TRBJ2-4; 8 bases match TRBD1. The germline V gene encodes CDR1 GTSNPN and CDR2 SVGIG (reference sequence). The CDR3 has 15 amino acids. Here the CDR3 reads CAWTESRTGSYGQYF. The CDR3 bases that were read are TGTGCCTGGACCGAAAGCAGGACAGGGTCCTATGGT.

Incomplete CDR3 DNA: TGCGCCAGCAGCTCAACAGGGGTATACACTGAA. Residues: CASSSTGVYTE. The CDR3, in full, reads CASSSTGVYTEAFF. The chain uses TRBV5-1 and TRBJ1-1; 7 nucleotides align to TRBD1. The DNA ends 3 residues before the CDR3 does, and the rest of the CDR3 is filled in from the germline J gene. The length of the CDR3 is 14 residues. Germline values: CDR1 SGHRS, CDR2 YFSETQ. V lost 3 bases, J lost 3 bases, and 5 bases stayed unmatched. Using reference TRBV5-1 and TRBJ1-1 for the parts outside the CDR3, the full variable domain is KAGVTQTPRYLIKTRGQQVTLSCSPISGHRSVSWYQQTPGQGLQFLFEYFSETQRNKGNFPGRFSGRQFSNSRSEMNVSTLELGDSALYLCASSSTGVYTEAFFGQGTRLTVV.

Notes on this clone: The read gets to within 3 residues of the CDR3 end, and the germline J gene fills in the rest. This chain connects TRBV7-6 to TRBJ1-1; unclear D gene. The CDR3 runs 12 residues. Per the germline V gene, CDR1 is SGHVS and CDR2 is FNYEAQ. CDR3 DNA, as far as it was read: TGTGCCAGCAGCTTAGTAGGGCCCGAA. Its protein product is CASSLVGPE. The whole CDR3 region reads CASSLVGPEAFF.

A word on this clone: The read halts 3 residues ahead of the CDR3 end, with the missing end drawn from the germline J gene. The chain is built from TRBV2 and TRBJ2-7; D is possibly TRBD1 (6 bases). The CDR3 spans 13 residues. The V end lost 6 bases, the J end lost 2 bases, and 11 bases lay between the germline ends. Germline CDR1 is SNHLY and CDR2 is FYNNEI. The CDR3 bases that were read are TGTGCCAGCAGGTCGGACAGCCCCTACGAG. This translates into CASRSDSPYE. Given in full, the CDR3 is CASRSDSPYEQYF.

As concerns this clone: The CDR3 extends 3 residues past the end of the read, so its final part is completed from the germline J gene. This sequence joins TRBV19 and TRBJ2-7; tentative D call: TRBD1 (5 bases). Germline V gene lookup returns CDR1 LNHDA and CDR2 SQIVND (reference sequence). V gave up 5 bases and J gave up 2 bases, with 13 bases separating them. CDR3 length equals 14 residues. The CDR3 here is CASSPGRATYEQYF. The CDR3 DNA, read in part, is TGTGCCAGTAGTCCCGGCAGGGCGACCTACGAG.

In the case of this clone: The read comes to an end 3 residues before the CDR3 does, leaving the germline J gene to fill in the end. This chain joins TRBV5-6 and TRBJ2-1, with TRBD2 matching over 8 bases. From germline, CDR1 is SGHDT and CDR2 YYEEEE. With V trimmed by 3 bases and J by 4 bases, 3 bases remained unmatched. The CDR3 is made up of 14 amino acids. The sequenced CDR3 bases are TGTGCCAGCAGCTCGGGACTAGGATACAATGAG. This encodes CASSSGLGYNE. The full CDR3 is CASSSGLGYNEQFF.

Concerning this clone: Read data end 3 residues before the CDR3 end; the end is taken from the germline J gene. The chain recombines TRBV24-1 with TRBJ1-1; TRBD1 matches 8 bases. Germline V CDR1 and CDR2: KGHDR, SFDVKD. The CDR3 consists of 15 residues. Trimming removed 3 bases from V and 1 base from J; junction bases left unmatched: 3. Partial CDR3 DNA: TGTGCCACCAGTGATCCACAGGGGGGGAACACTGAA. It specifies CATSDPQGGNTE. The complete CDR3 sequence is CATSDPQGGNTEAFF.

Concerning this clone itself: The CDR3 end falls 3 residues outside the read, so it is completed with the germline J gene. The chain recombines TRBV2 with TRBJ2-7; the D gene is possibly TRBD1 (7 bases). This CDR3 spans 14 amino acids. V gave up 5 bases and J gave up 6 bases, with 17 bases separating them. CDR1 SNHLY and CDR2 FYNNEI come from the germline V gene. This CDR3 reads CASSFGGGTVEQYF. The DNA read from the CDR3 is TGTGCCAGCAGTTTCGGTGGGGGGACAGTCGAG.

CDR3: CASSETQGAGANVLTF. The part of the CDR3 DNA that was read is TGTGCCAGCAGTGAAACCCAGGGTGCTGGGGCCAACGTC. The chain links TRBV6-1 to TRBJ2-6; the D gene is possibly TRBD1 (5 bases). Read data end 3 residues before the CDR3 end; the end is taken from the germline J gene. Germline lookup yields CDR1 MNHNS and CDR2 SASEGT. V was clipped by 2 bases and J by 2 bases, with 10 bases between them. This CDR3 region has 16 residues.

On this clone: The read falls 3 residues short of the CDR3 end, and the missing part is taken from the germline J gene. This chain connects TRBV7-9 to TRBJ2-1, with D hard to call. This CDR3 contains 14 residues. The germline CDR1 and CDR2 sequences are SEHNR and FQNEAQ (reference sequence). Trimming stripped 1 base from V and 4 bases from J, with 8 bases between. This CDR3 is CASSLGAHYNEQFF. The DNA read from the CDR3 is TGTGCCAGCAGCTTAGGCGCGCATTACAATGAG.

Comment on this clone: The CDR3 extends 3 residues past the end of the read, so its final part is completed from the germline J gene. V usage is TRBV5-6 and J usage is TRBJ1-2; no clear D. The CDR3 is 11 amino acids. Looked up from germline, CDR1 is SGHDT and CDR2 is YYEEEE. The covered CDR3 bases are TGTGCCAGCAGCTTGTCTAAGGGC. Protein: CASSLSKG. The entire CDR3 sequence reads CASSLSKGYTF. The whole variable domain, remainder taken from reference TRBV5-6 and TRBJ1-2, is DAGVTQSPTHLIKTRGQQVTLRCSPKSGHDTVSWYQQALGQGPQFIFQYYEEEERQRGNFPDRFSGHQFPNYSSELNVNALLLGDSALYLCASSLSKGYTFGSGTRLTVV.

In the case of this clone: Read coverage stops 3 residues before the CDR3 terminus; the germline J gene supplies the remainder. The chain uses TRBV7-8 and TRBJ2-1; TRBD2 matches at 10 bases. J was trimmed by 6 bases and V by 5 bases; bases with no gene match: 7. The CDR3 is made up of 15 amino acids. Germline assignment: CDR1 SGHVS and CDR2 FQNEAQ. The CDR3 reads CASSPGLAEVNEQFF. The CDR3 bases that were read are TGTGCCAGCAGCCCCGGACTAGCGGAGGTCAATGAG.